The 8 T cell receptor beta chains reported below all come from one sample, sequenced in a study of T cell responses to AZD1222 COVID-19 vaccine. The table came from immunoSEQ multiplex PCR; TCRdb's copy has only in-frame clones and leaves some out. This sample has 110,000 to 150,000 clones, with 80% to 95% found just once. This sample comprised peripheral blood, obtained on day 0 of AZD1222 vaccination. These receptor sequences come from an adult in good health.

This clone was counted a single time. The CDR3 protein is CATSGPAPSAGRQWRYEQYF. CDR3 in DNA: TGTGCCACCAGCGGGCCTGCCCCCTCGGCAGGCAGACAGTGGAGATACGAGCAGTACTTC. This rearrangement joins TRBV15 to TRBJ2-7, with D perhaps TRBD1 (5 bases). In germline, CDR1 is LNHNV, CDR2 YYDKDF (reference sequence). V lost 5 bases and J lost 4, with 33 bases in between. The CDR3 is 20 residues long. The variable domain in full, with the rest retrieved from reference TRBV15 and TRBJ2-7, is DAMVIQNPRYQVTQFGKPVTLSCSQTLNHNVMYWYQQKSSQAPKLLFHYYDKDFNNEADTPDNFQSRRPNTSFCFLDIRSPGLGDTAMYLCATSGPAPSAGRQWRYEQYFGPGTRLTVT.

The J gene is TRBJ1-5, the V gene TRBV2; D is undetermined. The ends were cut back, 0 bases at V and 4 bases at J, with 13 bases in the middle. CDR1 is SNHLY and CDR2 is FYNNEI in the germline V gene. The CDR3 runs 16 residues. The CDR3 region has the DNA TGTGCCAGCAGTGAAGCGCTTAGTCTAACGAATCAGCCCCAGCATTTT. Amino acid sequence: CASSEALSLTNQPQHF. Looking up the rest from reference TRBV2 and TRBJ1-5 gives the full variable domain: EPEVTQTPSHQVTQMGQEVILRCVPISNHLYFYWYRQILGQKVEFLVSFYNNEISEKSEIFDDQFSVERPDGSNFTLKIRSTKLEDSAMYFCASSEALSLTNQPQHFGDGTRLSIL.

The chain is built from TRBV4-3 and TRBJ1-4, with TRBD1 matching 7 bases. The CDR3 length is 20 residues. V lost 1 base to trimming and J lost 3 bases; unmatched junction nucleotides: 17. In germline, CDR1 is LGHNA, CDR2 YSLEER. CDR3 sequence reads: CASSQGGTRGIPSANEKLFF. The CDR3 DNA reads TGCGCCAGCAGCCAAGGGGGGACCAGGGGGATCCCTTCCGCTAATGAAAAACTGTTTTTT.

The chain is built from TRBV5-6 and TRBJ1-1; 8 bases are a match to TRBD1. The V gene end was trimmed by 6 bases and the J gene end by 11 bases; junction bases not matched to a gene: 6. The CDR3 has 11 residues. The germline V gene has CDR1 SGHDT and CDR2 YYEEEE. Written as DNA, the CDR3 is TGTGCCAGCACCCAGACAGGGGAGGCTTTCTTT. Its translation is CASTQTGEAFF.

The chain uses TRBV19 and TRBJ1-1; tentative D call: TRBD1 (6 bases). Germline V CDR1 and CDR2: LNHDA, SQIVND (reference sequence). The CDR3 is 12 amino acids. Between the trimmed V and J ends, which lost 5 bases and 6 bases, there was a span of 10 bases. This CDR3 reads CASSRGGPEAFF. CDR3 DNA sequence: TGTGCCAGTAGTCGGGGGGGGCCTGAAGCTTTCTTT.

This chain connects TRBV5-6 to TRBJ2-7, with D tentatively TRBD2 (6 bases). The CDR3 runs 17 residues. V lost 2 bases and J 2 bases, leaving 20 bases between the germline ends. Germline-derived CDR1 and CDR2 are SGHDT and YYEEEE. CDR3 amino acids: CASSLGHRDSITYEQYF. For the CDR3, the DNA is TGTGCCAGCAGCTTAGGGCATCGGGACTCAATAACCTACGAGCAGTACTTC.

This chain links TRBV19 with TRBJ2-7; D is uncertain. V was shortened by 1 base and J by 4 bases, with 14 bases between the two germline ends. The CDR3 length is 15 residues. Germline lookup yields CDR1 LNHDA and CDR2 SQIVND (reference sequence). In DNA, the CDR3 is TGTGCCAGTAGTATAGTAGGATGGGCGTCATACGAGCAGTACTTC. Protein sequence: CASSIVGWASYEQYF.

The V call is TRBV4-1, the J call TRBJ1-1; no reliable D call. The CDR3 is 12 amino acids. Per germline, CDR1 MGHRA and CDR2 YSYEKL. CDR3 region: CAVMASRTEAFF. The CDR3 bases are TGCGCAGTTATGGCTAGCCGAACTGAAGCTTTCTTT.